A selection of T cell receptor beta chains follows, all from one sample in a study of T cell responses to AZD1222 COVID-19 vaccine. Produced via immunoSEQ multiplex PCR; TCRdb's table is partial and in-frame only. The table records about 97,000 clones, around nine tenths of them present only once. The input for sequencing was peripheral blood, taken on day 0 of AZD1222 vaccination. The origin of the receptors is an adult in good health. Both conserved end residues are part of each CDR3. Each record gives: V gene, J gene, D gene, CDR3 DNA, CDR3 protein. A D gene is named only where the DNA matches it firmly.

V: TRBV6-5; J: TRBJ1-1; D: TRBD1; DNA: TGTGCCAGCAGTAGGACAGGGGCGAAGACTGAAGCTTTCTTT; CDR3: CASSRTGAKTEAFF
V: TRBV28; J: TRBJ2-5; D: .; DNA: TGTGCCAGCAGTTTAGGGACGGGTCAAGAGACCCAGTACTTC; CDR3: CASSLGTGQETQYF
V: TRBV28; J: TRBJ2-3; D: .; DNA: TGTGCCAGCAGGAGCAGAGTCACAGATACGCAGTATTTT; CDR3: CASRSRVTDTQYF
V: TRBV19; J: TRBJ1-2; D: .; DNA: TGTGCCAGTAGTATAGATTCCAGGGCCTCATATGGCTACACCTTC; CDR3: CASSIDSRASYGYTF
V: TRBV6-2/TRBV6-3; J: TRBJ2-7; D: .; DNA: TGTGCCAGCAGTTACCGGGACCTAGAGCAGTACTTC; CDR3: CASSYRDLEQYF
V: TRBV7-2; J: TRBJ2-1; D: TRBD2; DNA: TGTGCCAGCAGCTTATTGGGAGGGATCTCCTACAATGAGCAGTTCTTC; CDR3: CASSLLGGISYNEQFF
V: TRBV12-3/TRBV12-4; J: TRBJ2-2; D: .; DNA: TGTGCCAGCAGGGACTCAGGAGGGGAGCTGTTTTTT; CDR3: CASRDSGGELFF
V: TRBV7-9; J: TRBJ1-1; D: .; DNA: TGTGCCAGCAGCTTAGTACCGGGGGTGCGCACTGAAGCTTTCTTT; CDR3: CASSLVPGVRTEAFF
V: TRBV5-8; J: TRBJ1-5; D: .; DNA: TGTGCCAGCACCCCAGGGTGGAATCAGCCCCAGCATTTT; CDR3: CASTPGWNQPQHF
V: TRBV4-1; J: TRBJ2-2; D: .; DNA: TGCGCCAGCAGCCAGGCCACTGCGAACACCGGGGAGCTGTTTTTT; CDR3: CASSQATANTGELFF
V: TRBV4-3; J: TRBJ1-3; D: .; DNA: TGCGCCAGCAGCCAAACCTTCTCTGGAAACACCATATATTTT; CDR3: CASSQTFSGNTIYF